These 7 T cell receptor beta chains were sequenced from one sample in a study of blood T cell repertoires in COVID-19. TCRdb's copy holds only in-frame clones and misses some; the assay was immunoSEQ multiplex PCR. The sample holds about 190,000 clones; around 83% are singletons and the top ten take 20% to 25%. The sample was PBMCs or T cells enriched from blood (not recorded which). These receptors all stem from a woman between 35 and 50 years old in a cohort exposed to, infected with or recovered from COVID-19 (not recorded which).

The DNA of the CDR3 is TGCAGCGTTTCTGACAGCATGAACACTGAAGCTTTCTTT. This translates into CSVSDSMNTEAFF. The rearrangement joins TRBV29-1 to TRBJ1-1; possible D gene TRBD1, 5 bases. From germline, CDR1 is SQVTM and CDR2 ANQGSEA. Trimming stripped 5 bases from V and 0 bases from J, with 10 bases between. The CDR3 extends over 13 amino acids.

The genes are TRBV10-2 and TRBJ1-1; no firm D call. This CDR3 is 15 amino acids long. The ends were cut back, 0 bases at V and 0 bases at J, with 8 bases in the middle. Germline lookup yields CDR1 WSHSY and CDR2 SAAADI. CDR3 in DNA: TGCGCCAGCAGTGAGTCGAGATTCCTGAACACTGAAGCTTTCTTT. Translation: CASSESRFLNTEAFF.

V usage is TRBV10-2 and J usage is TRBJ1-5; TRBD1 might be the D (5 bases). V lost 2 bases and J 2 bases, leaving 10 bases between the germline ends. This CDR3 contains 15 residues. Germline CDR1 reads WSHSY; CDR2 reads SAAADI. CDR3 sequence (DNA): TGCGCCAGCAGTGAGGAGCAGACAGGCAATCAGCCCCAGCATTTT. Translation: CASSEEQTGNQPQHF.

The gene calls are TRBV19 and TRBJ2-7; TRBD1 matches 8 bases. This CDR3 region has 14 residues. Germline V gene sequence: CDR1 LNHDA, CDR2 SQIVND (reference sequence). With 6 bases clipped from V and 12 bases from J, the junction kept 16 bases outside the gene matches. CDR3 region: CASSASNAGRGPYF. The CDR3 bases are TGTGCCAGTAGCGCCTCGAACGCAGGCAGGGGGCCGTACTTC.

The chain joins TRBV11-3 to TRBJ1-2, with a tentative D call TRBD1 (6 bases). V was pared by 1 base and J by 5 bases, with 8 bases between. This CDR3 has 13 residues. The germline V gene encodes CDR1 SGHNT and CDR2 YENEEA. The CDR3 region has the DNA TGTGCCAGCAGCTTAGGAACAGGGTATGGCTACACCTTC. This codes for CASSLGTGYGYTF.

The chain joins TRBV6-2 or TRBV6-3 to TRBJ2-3, with a weak D call TRBD2 (6 bases). The CDR3 runs 16 residues. Trimming shortened V by 2 bases and J by 4 bases, and 16 bases separated the two germline ends. Germline V lookup: CDR1 MNHEY, CDR2 SVGEGT. CDR3 amino acids: CASSYQAGEGPDTQYF. CDR3 coding DNA: TGTGCCAGCAGTTACCAAGCGGGTGAGGGGCCAGATACGCAGTATTTT.

The V and J genes are TRBV7-6 and TRBJ2-2; 7 nucleotides match TRBD2. V was clipped by 3 bases and J by 6 bases; unmatched bases: 7. CDR1 and CDR2 (germline): SGHVS, FNYEAQ. The CDR3 contains 15 residues. The CDR3 DNA sequence: TGTGCCAGCAGCTTGAACGGGGGGTCCCCCGGGGAGCTGTTTTTT. This encodes CASSLNGGSPGELFF.